The rows below give T cell receptor beta chains drawn from one sample of a study of CD8 T cells in ankylosing spondylitis. TCRdb called the 5' RACE reads again in MiXCR, with one record for every CDR3 protein. The sample has 200,000 or so distinct CDR3 sequences, 18% seen once. The sample consisted of blood, either unsorted or a sorted T cell fraction (not recorded which). These receptors originate from a male donor between 5 and 29 years old with ankylosing spondylitis or in good health (not recorded which). Each CDR3 is given with its conserved first and last residue. Fields, in order: D gene, V gene, J gene, clone size, CDR3 DNA, CDR3 protein. A D gene is named only where the DNA matches it firmly. A row's size may be missing; if present it is once, few, many or a size class.

.	TRBV25-1	TRBJ1-1	few	TGTGCCAGCCGGTCCGTGGGCACTGAAGCTTTCTTT	CASRSVGTEAFF
TRBD1	TRBV6-6	TRBJ1-5	many	TGTGCCAGCAGTGAACAGGGGCCTCAGCCCCAGCATTTT	CASSEQGPQPQHF
.	TRBV7-9	TRBJ2-1	many	TGTGCCAGCAGCGAACGGTTCTTC	CASSERFF
TRBD2	TRBV9	TRBJ2-3	many	TGTGCCAGCAGTCCGGGCGGGAGGCCCCCAGATACGCAGTATTTT	CASSPGGRPPDTQYF
TRBD1	TRBV20-1	TRBJ1-1	many	TGCAGTGCTCCCCGGGGGACAGGGGGTACTGAAGCTTTCTTT	CSAPRGTGGTEAFF
TRBD1	TRBV28	TRBJ2-1	many	TGTGCCAGCAGTTCGGGACAGGGGAACTACAATGAGCAGTTCTTC	CASSSGQGNYNEQFF
TRBD1	TRBV4-1	TRBJ1-2	many	TGCGCCAGCAGCCAAACCGAGGACAGGTCCTATGGCTACACCTTC	CASSQTEDRSYGYTF
.	TRBV18	TRBJ2-1	few	TGTGCCAGCTCACCACCCGGACACGGCTCCTACTACAATGAGCAGTTCTTC	CASSPPGHGSYYNEQFF
TRBD1	TRBV29-1	TRBJ1-2	.	TGCAGCGTGGGGACAGGGGGTGGCTACACCTTC	CSVGTGGGYTF
.	TRBV29-1	TRBJ2-1	few	TGCAGCGTTGAGAAACGGGAGATCTACAATGAGCAGTTCTTC	CSVEKREIYNEQFF
.	TRBV12-3/TRBV12-4	TRBJ2-5	many	TGTGCCAGCGGGGAAGGGACCCAGTACTTC	CASGEGTQYF
.	TRBV20-1	TRBJ1-1	many	TGCAGTGCTACGATGACCCTGGGGTCTGAAGCTTTCTTT	CSATMTLGSEAFF
TRBD2	TRBV4-3	TRBJ2-3	many	TGCGCCAGCAGCCAATTTACTAGCGGGAAAGGAGATACGCAGTATTTT	CASSQFTSGKGDTQYF
TRBD2	TRBV20-1	TRBJ2-1	few	TGCAGTGCGAACGGGGGGAGCGTCTCCTACAATGAGCAGTTCTTC	CSANGGSVSYNEQFF
.	TRBV27	TRBJ2-3	many	TGTGCCAGCAGTTTTCGTCAGGGTCCGGTGCTCACAGATACGCAGTATTTT	CASSFRQGPVLTDTQYF
TRBD2	TRBV18	TRBJ2-5	many	TGTGCCAGCTCCCTCTCCCGAACTAGCGGGAGAGAGACCCAGTACTTC	CASSLSRTSGRETQYF
.	TRBV4-2	TRBJ1-1	few	TGTGCCAGCAGCCAAGATCAAAATAATCGGGTAGGAGCTTTCTTT	CASSQDQNNRVGAFF
.	TRBV29-1	TRBJ2-3	few	TGCAGCGTTAAGGGGGAAGGGGGAGATACGCAGTATTTT	CSVKGEGGDTQYF
.	TRBV5-4	TRBJ1-1	.	TGTGCCAGCAGCTTGGGGACACCCAGGAACACTGAAGCTTTCTTT	CASSLGTPRNTEAFF
.	TRBV6-5	TRBJ2-7	many	TGTGCCAGCAGTTTCTCGGGACAATTCTACGAGCAGTACTTC	CASSFSGQFYEQYF
.	TRBV20-1	TRBJ2-3	.	TGCAGTGCTAGAGATTGGGCTGCGGCTAGCACAGATACGCAGTATTTT	CSARDWAAASTDTQYF
.	TRBV20-1	TRBJ1-2	many	TGCAGTGCTAGCTGGGGGCCGGATGGCTACACCTTC	CSASWGPDGYTF
TRBD1	TRBV24-1	TRBJ2-6	many	TGTGCCACCAGTCTGGGACAGGGTTTTGGGGCCAACGTCCTGACTTTC	CATSLGQGFGANVLTF
TRBD1	TRBV12-3/TRBV12-4	TRBJ1-5	many	TGTGCCAGCAGCCACCCGGGACAGGGTCCTAATCAGCCCCAGCATTTT	CASSHPGQGPNQPQHF
TRBD2	TRBV7-2	TRBJ2-7	few	TGTGCCAGCAGCTCGAGCCGGCTAGCGGGAGGCGAGCAGTACTTC	CASSSSRLAGGEQYF
TRBD1	TRBV12-3/TRBV12-4	TRBJ1-1	many	TGTGCCAGCAGTTTGCGGACAGGGGAGACTGAAGCTTTCTTT	CASSLRTGETEAFF
TRBD1	TRBV20-1	TRBJ1-6	many	TGCAGTGCTATGGACAGGGTGTTTTCACCCCTCCACTTT	CSAMDRVFSPLHF
.	TRBV27	TRBJ2-2	many	TGTGCCAGCAGGCTAAGGACCGGGGAGCTGTTTTTT	CASRLRTGELFF
.	TRBV30	TRBJ2-1	many	TGTGCCTGGAGTGTAGCACACAATGAGCAGTTCTTC	CAWSVAHNEQFF
TRBD2	TRBV28	TRBJ2-7	once	TGTGCCAGCAGTGCTCGGGGCGGGGGTTATTCCTACGAGCAGTACTTC	CASSARGGGYSYEQYF
.	TRBV5-6	TRBJ2-2	many	TGTGCCAGCAGCTTAACCGGGTTACAGGGGGAGCTGTTTTTT	CASSLTGLQGELFF
.	TRBV5-1	TRBJ1-1	many	TGCGCCAGCAGCTTCCAGCCCCGAGGGGACACTGAAGCTTTCTTT	CASSFQPRGDTEAFF
TRBD1	TRBV12-3/TRBV12-4	TRBJ1-5	.	TGTGCCAGCAGTCGGACAGGAATGAGACAGCCCCAGCATTTT	CASSRTGMRQPQHF
TRBD2	TRBV20-1	TRBJ2-1	once	TGCAGTGCGGGAAGCGGGAGAGGGTACAATGAGCAGTTCTTC	CSAGSGRGYNEQFF
TRBD1	TRBV29-1	TRBJ2-1	many	TGCAGCGGGGGGACAGGGAATGAGCAGTTCTTC	CSGGTGNEQFF
TRBD2	TRBV20-1	TRBJ2-3	many	TGCAGTGCTAGAGTCGGACTAGCGGATTTCACAGATACGCAGTATTTT	CSARVGLADFTDTQYF
.	TRBV7-3	TRBJ1-1	.	TGTGCCAGCAGCTCGATAGGCGGGGGGGCTGAAGCTTTCTTT	CASSSIGGGAEAFF
.	TRBV12-3/TRBV12-4	TRBJ2-4	many	TGTGCCAGCAGTGCCGGGACCGAAGCCAAAAACATTCAGTACTTC	CASSAGTEAKNIQYF
TRBD2	TRBV9	TRBJ2-5	many	TGTGCCAGCAGCCGACTAGCGGGAGCCCAAGAGACCCAGTACTTC	CASSRLAGAQETQYF
.	TRBV5-1	TRBJ2-6	many	TGCGCCAGCAGCTTGGGCAACAGGATATCCTCTGGGGCCAACGTCCTGACTTTC	CASSLGNRISSGANVLTF
.	TRBV4-3	TRBJ2-5	many	TGCGCCAGCAGCCAAGATTTCCAGGGGGGGACCCAGTACTTC	CASSQDFQGGTQYF
TRBD2	TRBV29-1	TRBJ2-1	many	TGCAGCGTTCGGACTAGCGGCAATGAGCAGTTCTTC	CSVRTSGNEQFF
.	TRBV6-2/TRBV6-3	TRBJ1-4	.	TGTGCCAGCAGTTACCAGTATGAAAAACTGTTTTTT	CASSYQYEKLFF
.	TRBV12-3/TRBV12-4	TRBJ1-1	many	TGTGCCAGCAGTTTAGCAGGGCCCACTGAAGCTTTCTTT	CASSLAGPTEAFF
.	TRBV10-2	TRBJ1-5	many	TGCGCCAGCAGTGTCAGGGTTCAGCCCCAGCATTTT	CASSVRVQPQHF
TRBD2	TRBV11-2	TRBJ2-1	.	TGTGCCAGCAGCCAACCCGGGACTAGGCAGTTCTTC	CASSQPGTRQFF
.	TRBV7-9	TRBJ2-1	many	TGTGCCAGCAGCTGGGCTAGTGGGAATGAGCAGTTCTTC	CASSWASGNEQFF
TRBD1	TRBV12-3/TRBV12-4	TRBJ1-3	many	TGTGCCAGCAGTTTCGACAGGGTTTTACGACCTGACTCTGGAAACACCATATATTTT	CASSFDRVLRPDSGNTIYF
.	TRBV18	TRBJ2-1	.	TGTGCCAGCTCACCATGGAGGGGGCGAAACAATGAGCAGTTCTTC	CASSPWRGRNNEQFF
TRBD1	TRBV20-1	TRBJ2-2	.	TGCAGTGCTAGGGCGGGACAGGCCGGCGGGGAGCTGTTTTTT	CSARAGQAGGELFF
TRBD2	TRBV6-5	TRBJ2-7	once	TGTGCCAGCAGTTACTCGGCCCTAGCGGACTACGAGCAGTACTTC	CASSYSALADYEQYF
TRBD2	TRBV25-1	TRBJ2-5	many	TGTGCCAGCAGAGGACTAGCGGGAAAAGAGACCCAGTACTTC	CASRGLAGKETQYF
TRBD1	TRBV5-6	TRBJ2-5	many	TGTGCCAGCAGCCCACAGGGGGCTGAAGAGACCCAGTACTTC	CASSPQGAEETQYF
TRBD1	TRBV5-1	TRBJ2-5	many	TGCGCCAGCAGCCCCGGACAGGGGCCACAAGAGACCCAGTACTTC	CASSPGQGPQETQYF